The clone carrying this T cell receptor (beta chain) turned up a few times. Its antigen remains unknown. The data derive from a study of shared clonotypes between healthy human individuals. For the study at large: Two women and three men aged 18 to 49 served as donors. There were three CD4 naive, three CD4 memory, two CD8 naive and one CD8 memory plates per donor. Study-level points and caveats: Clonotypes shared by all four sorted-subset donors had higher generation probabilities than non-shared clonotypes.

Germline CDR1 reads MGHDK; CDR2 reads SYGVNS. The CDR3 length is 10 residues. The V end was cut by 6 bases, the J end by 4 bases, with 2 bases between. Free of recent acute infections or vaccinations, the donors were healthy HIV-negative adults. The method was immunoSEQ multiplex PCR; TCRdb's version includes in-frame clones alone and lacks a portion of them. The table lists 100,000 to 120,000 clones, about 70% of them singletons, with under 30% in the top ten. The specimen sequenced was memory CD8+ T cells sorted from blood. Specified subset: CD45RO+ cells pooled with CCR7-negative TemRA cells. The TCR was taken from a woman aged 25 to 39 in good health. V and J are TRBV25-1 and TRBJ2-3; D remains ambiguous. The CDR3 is CASRADTQYF. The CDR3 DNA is TGTGCCAGCAGAGCAGATACGCAGTATTTT.